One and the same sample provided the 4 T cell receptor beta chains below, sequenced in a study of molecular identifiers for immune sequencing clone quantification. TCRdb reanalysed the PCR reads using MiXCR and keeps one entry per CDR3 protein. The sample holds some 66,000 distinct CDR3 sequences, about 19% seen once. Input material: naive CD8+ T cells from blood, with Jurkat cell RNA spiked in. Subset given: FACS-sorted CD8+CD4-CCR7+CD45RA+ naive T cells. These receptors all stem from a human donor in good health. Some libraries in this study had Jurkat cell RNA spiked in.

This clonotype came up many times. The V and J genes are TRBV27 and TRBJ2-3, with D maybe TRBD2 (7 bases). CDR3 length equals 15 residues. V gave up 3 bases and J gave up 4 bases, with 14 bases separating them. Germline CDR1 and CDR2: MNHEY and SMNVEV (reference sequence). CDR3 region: CASSFGLGGADTQYF. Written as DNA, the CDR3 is TGTGCCAGCAGTTTTGGGCTAGGGGGGGCAGATACGCAGTATTTT.

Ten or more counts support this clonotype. The CDR3 sequence is CASSLLVGTYEQYF. The CDR3 DNA sequence: TGTGCCAGCAGTTTATTGGTCGGGACCTACGAGCAGTACTTC. The rearrangement joins TRBV27 to TRBJ2-7; D is possibly TRBD2 (5 bases). The V gene's germline CDR1 is MNHEY and CDR2 SMNVEV (reference sequence). V lost 1 base and J 2 bases, leaving 9 bases between the germline ends. The length of the CDR3 is 14 residues.

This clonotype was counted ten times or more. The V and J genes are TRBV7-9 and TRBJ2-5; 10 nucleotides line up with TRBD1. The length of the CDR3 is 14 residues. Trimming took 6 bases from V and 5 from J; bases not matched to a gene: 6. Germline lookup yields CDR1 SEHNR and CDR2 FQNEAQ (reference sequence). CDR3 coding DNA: TGTGCCAGCAGATGGACAGGGGGAGATGAGACCCAGTACTTC. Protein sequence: CASRWTGGDETQYF.

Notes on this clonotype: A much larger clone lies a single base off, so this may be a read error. The CDR3 loop is CATPGTKNSYEQYF. DNA of the CDR3: TGTGCCACCCCGGGGACTAAAAACTCCTACGAGCAGTACTTC. The V call is TRBV28, the J call TRBJ2-7; 7 positions match TRBD2. Germline CDR1 is MDHEN and CDR2 is SYDVKM. This CDR3 region has 14 residues. V was clipped by 10 bases and J by 0 bases; unmatched bases: 9.